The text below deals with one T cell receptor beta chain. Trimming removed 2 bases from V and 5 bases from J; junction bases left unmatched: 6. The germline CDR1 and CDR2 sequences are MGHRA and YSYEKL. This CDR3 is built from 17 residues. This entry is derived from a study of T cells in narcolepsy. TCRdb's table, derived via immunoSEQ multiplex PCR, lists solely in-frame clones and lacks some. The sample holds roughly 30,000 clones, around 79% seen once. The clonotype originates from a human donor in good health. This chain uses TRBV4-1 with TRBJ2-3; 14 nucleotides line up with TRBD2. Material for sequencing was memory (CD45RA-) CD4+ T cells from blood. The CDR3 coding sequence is TGCGCCAGCAGCCAACGGACTAGCGGGGGGCCGGGAGATACGCAGTATTTT. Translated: CASSQRTSGGPGDTQYF.